This is a list of T cell receptor beta chains from one sample in a study of blood T cell repertoires in COVID-19. Profiling relied on immunoSEQ multiplex PCR, and the TCRdb table lists in-frame clones only, not all of them. This sample carries about 220,000 clones, about 86% of them seen once, and the ten largest clones take 8% to 10%. The sequenced sample consisted of peripheral blood. The receptors originated from a woman aged 45 to 65 with acute or convalescent COVID-19. Both conserved end residues are part of each CDR3. The order of the fields is V gene, J gene, CDR3 protein.

V gene: TRBV5-1
J gene: TRBJ1-1
CDR3 protein: CASSPGGAPMNTEAFF

V gene: TRBV5-5
J gene: TRBJ2-7
CDR3 protein: CASSLLLRQTEQYF

V gene: TRBV7-2
J gene: TRBJ2-7
CDR3 protein: CASSLGLVFYEQYF

V gene: TRBV4-2
J gene: TRBJ2-2
CDR3 protein: CASSQDLGGQGIGELFF

V gene: TRBV5-6
J gene: TRBJ1-5
CDR3 protein: CASSFGQGSQPQHF

V gene: TRBV28
J gene: TRBJ1-4
CDR3 protein: CASSSPQGIEKLFF

V gene: TRBV6-5
J gene: TRBJ1-4
CDR3 protein: CASSRVQGAGKLFF

V gene: TRBV4-1
J gene: TRBJ1-5
CDR3 protein: CASSHSGTAFNQPQHF

V gene: TRBV27
J gene: TRBJ2-7
CDR3 protein: CASTRMGQGAYEQYF

V gene: TRBV2
J gene: TRBJ1-1
CDR3 protein: CASRRGTEAFF

V gene: TRBV11-2
J gene: TRBJ1-4
CDR3 protein: CASRSGVGEKLFF

V gene: TRBV5-6
J gene: TRBJ2-1
CDR3 protein: CASSLTRDSSPNEQFF

V gene: TRBV5-1
J gene: TRBJ2-3
CDR3 protein: CASSIGQVQVTDTQYF

V gene: TRBV7-3
J gene: TRBJ2-7
CDR3 protein: CASSLTGGSYEQYF

V gene: TRBV15
J gene: TRBJ1-4
CDR3 protein: CATSRDWRNQGGKLFF

V gene: TRBV10-3
J gene: TRBJ1-4
CDR3 protein: CAISPSAGGNEKLFF

V gene: TRBV30
J gene: TRBJ1-2
CDR3 protein: CAWSVGSRFTF

V gene: TRBV5-5
J gene: TRBJ2-1
CDR3 protein: CASSQGNSYNEQFF

V gene: TRBV7-2
J gene: TRBJ2-7
CDR3 protein: CASSLYFYEQYF

V gene: TRBV5-6
J gene: TRBJ2-7
CDR3 protein: CASSWTGSSYEQYF

V gene: TRBV6-1
J gene: TRBJ1-1
CDR3 protein: CASSEGTGFTEAFF

V gene: TRBV19
J gene: TRBJ1-4
CDR3 protein: CASSIQRGGDEKLFF

V gene: TRBV19
J gene: TRBJ2-1
CDR3 protein: CASSTVAGVHNEQFF

V gene: TRBV27
J gene: TRBJ1-5
CDR3 protein: CASSWSRGSNQPQHF

V gene: TRBV9
J gene: TRBJ1-3
CDR3 protein: CASSVGTGFLSGNTIYF

V gene: TRBV2
J gene: TRBJ2-7
CDR3 protein: CASREGTSGNYEQYF

V gene: TRBV15
J gene: TRBJ1-1
CDR3 protein: CATPRTGPTEAFF

V gene: TRBV19
J gene: TRBJ2-7
CDR3 protein: CATRTGTSNYF

V gene: TRBV5-1
J gene: TRBJ2-5
CDR3 protein: CASSSGSPRETQYF

V gene: TRBV6-1
J gene: TRBJ1-4
CDR3 protein: CASSEQPAWGGEKLFF

V gene: TRBV28
J gene: TRBJ1-1
CDR3 protein: CASSTELSEAFF

V gene: TRBV24-1
J gene: TRBJ2-3
CDR3 protein: CATSDPFIAGGNTDTQYF

V gene: TRBV29-1
J gene: TRBJ2-1
CDR3 protein: CSVPRPLKNEQFF

V gene: TRBV2
J gene: TRBJ2-1
CDR3 protein: CASSGGSGRNNEQFF

V gene: TRBV28
J gene: TRBJ1-1
CDR3 protein: CASSLEGRLNTEAFF

V gene: TRBV6-6
J gene: TRBJ2-3
CDR3 protein: CASSPTAPGQGTDTQYF

V gene: TRBV6-6
J gene: TRBJ2-7
CDR3 protein: CASRPSGTSDEQYF

V gene: TRBV5-1
J gene: TRBJ2-1
CDR3 protein: CASSFLAGVSNEQFF

V gene: TRBV19
J gene: TRBJ2-2
CDR3 protein: CASSIDRRGAVTGELFF

V gene: TRBV6-5
J gene: TRBJ1-5
CDR3 protein: CASRGSDRAQPQHF